Each of the 30 T cell receptor beta chains below was sequenced from the same sample in a study of T cells in Graves' hyperthyroidism and ophthalmopathy. The TCR beta CDR3 regions underwent amplification using RNA transcripts as the source. Initially, a first-round RT-PCR of the TCR CDR3 employed the HTBI primer set. TCRdb called the multiplex PCR reads again in MiXCR, with one record for every CDR3 protein. This table has about 350,000 distinct CDR3 sequences, approximately 14% appearing once. The sequenced material came from blood. The receptor set was obtained from a woman aged 40-49 years with Graves' ophthalmopathy.

This CDR3 is CSARVSIKQPNTEAFF. In nucleotides, the CDR3 is TGCAGTGCTAGAGTCTCTATAAAACAGCCAAACACTGAAGCTTTCTTT. The chain links TRBV20-1 to TRBJ1-1; D unresolved. V shed 1 base and J shed 2 bases, with 17 bases lying between them. Looked up from germline, CDR1 is DFQATT and CDR2 is SNEGSKA (reference sequence). This CDR3 has 16 residues.

The table lists this clonotype with a few counts. This sequence joins TRBV18 and TRBJ2-1, with TRBD2 matching over 8 bases. V was pared by 0 bases and J by 4 bases, with 5 bases of the junction left unmatched. Germline V gene lookup returns CDR1 KGHSH and CDR2 LQKENI. This CDR3 comprises 16 residues. As DNA, the CDR3 is TGTGCCAGCTCACCACCTGCCCAGCGGGAGTACAATGAGCAGTTCTTC. It codes for CASSPPAQREYNEQFF. The complete variable domain, with remaining parts taken from reference TRBV18 and TRBJ2-1, reads NAGVMQNPRHLVRRRGQEARLRCSPMKGHSHVYWYRQLPEEGLKFMVYLQKENIIDESGMPKERFSAEFPKEGPSILRIQQVVRGDSAAYFCASSPPAQREYNEQFFGPGTRLTVL.

This clonotype has a handful of counts. The V gene is TRBV28, the J gene TRBJ2-2; perhaps D is TRBD1 or TRBD2 (5 bases each). CDR3 length: 16 amino acids. Trimming cost V 4 bases and J 3 bases, with 15 bases left between them. Germline-derived CDR1 and CDR2 are MDHEN and SYDVKM. The CDR3 region has the DNA TGTGCCAGCAGTTCCCCGGTGGGGGTGGACACCGGGGAGCTGTTTTTT. Translation: CASSSPVGVDTGELFF.

This clonotype was counted many times. The V and J genes are TRBV25-1 and TRBJ2-3, with D maybe TRBD2 (5 bases). With 1 base removed from V and 2 bases from J, the gap between germline ends came to 13 bases. The V gene's germline CDR1 is MGHDK and CDR2 SYGVNS. The CDR3 loop spans 16 amino acids. CDR3 sequence reads: CASSESLAAHTDTQYF. The CDR3 DNA follows: TGTGCCAGCAGTGAATCGCTAGCTGCTCACACAGATACGCAGTATTTT.

This clonotype was seen only a few times. DNA of the CDR3: TGTGCCAGCAGCTATCTATCGGGACGGAACTACGAGCAGTACTTC. This encodes CASSYLSGRNYEQYF. This chain connects TRBV7-9 to TRBJ2-7, with D possibly being TRBD1 or TRBD2 (5 bases each). The germline CDR1 and CDR2 sequences are SEHNR and FQNEAQ (reference sequence). Trimming removed 4 bases at V and 3 bases at J, with 16 bases between. This CDR3 has 15 residues.

This clonotype showed up just a few times. The chain links TRBV24-1 to TRBJ2-1, with a weak D call TRBD2 (5 bases). The germline gives CDR1 KGHDR, CDR2 SFDVKD. CDR3 length equals 15 residues. V dropped 1 base and J dropped 7 bases, with 13 bases sitting between them. Here the CDR3 reads CATSDFSGSGNEQFF. The CDR3 DNA reads as TGTGCCACCAGTGATTTTTCGGGGAGCGGTAATGAGCAGTTCTTC.

This clonotype was seen only a few times. One base away lies a much larger clone, so this may be a sequencing read error. V is TRBV3-1 and J is TRBJ1-1; 10 bases map to TRBD1. V gave up 4 bases and J gave up 4 bases; unmatched junction bases: 3. Looked up from germline, CDR1 is LGHDT and CDR2 is YNNKEL (reference sequence). CDR3 length: 14 residues. The CDR3 reads CASSLGQGGTEAFF. The CDR3 DNA sequence: TGTGCCAGCAGCCTCGGACAGGGGGGCACTGAAGCTTTCTTT.

This clonotype was seen repeatedly, ten times or more. V gene TRBV2 combines with J gene TRBJ1-1; D call uncertain. The CDR3 extends over 12 amino acids. CDR1 and CDR2 (germline): SNHLY, FYNNEI. V lost 7 bases, J lost 4 bases, and 10 bases lay in between. This CDR3 reads CASNWAGTEAFF. CDR3 nucleotide sequence: TGTGCCAGCAATTGGGCGGGCACTGAAGCTTTCTTT.

The sample holds many counts of this clonotype. The V gene is TRBV7-8, the J gene TRBJ2-1; D may be TRBD1 or TRBD2 (5 bases each). The V gene's germline CDR1 is SGHVS and CDR2 FQNEAQ. V shed 5 bases and J shed 6 bases, with 17 bases lying between them. The CDR3 extends over 15 amino acids. The CDR3 here is CASSPGRGKGNEQFF. The CDR3 DNA follows: TGTGCCAGCAGCCCCGGTCGGGGCAAAGGCAATGAGCAGTTCTTC. Full variable domain (outside the CDR3, taken from reference TRBV7-8 and TRBJ2-1): GAGVSQSPRYKVAKRGQDVALRCDPISGHVSLFWYQQALGQGPEFLTYFQNEAQLDKSGLPSDRFFAERPEGSVSTLKIQRTQQEDSAVYLCASSPGRGKGNEQFFGPGTRLTVL.

This clonotype was counted only a few times. The rearrangement links TRBV29-1 to TRBJ2-7; D gene unclear. CDR1 and CDR2 (germline): SQVTM, ANQGSEA. Trimming pared 6 bases from V and 5 bases from J, leaving 11 bases between. The CDR3 runs to 11 residues. CDR3 nucleotide sequence: TGCAGCGTCGGTAGGGCGCACGAGCAGTACTTC. Amino acids: CSVGRAHEQYF.

This clonotype was recorded at least ten times. The chain recombines TRBV12-3 or TRBV12-4 with TRBJ2-7; D ambiguous. Trimming stripped 5 bases from V and 4 bases from J, with 15 bases between. The CDR3 runs 14 residues. This chain's CDR3 is CASSPPERRYEQYF. DNA for the CDR3: TGTGCCAGCAGTCCCCCCGAACGTCGGTACGAGCAGTACTTC.

As to this clonotype: Germline is not matched at one junction end, which may reflect a read error. V is TRBV12-3 or TRBV12-4 and J is TRBJ1-6; no definite D call. The CDR3 totals 13 residues. The CDR3 sequence: CACSPGGRSPLHF. CDR3 DNA: TGTGCCTGCAGCCCAGGAGGCCGTTCACCCCTCCACTTT.

This clonotype has ten or more counts. The chain has TRBV6-1 and TRBJ1-2; weak D call: TRBD1 (5 bases). V lost 6 bases and J lost 3, with 8 bases in between. Germline V gene data show CDR1 as MNHNS and CDR2 as SASEGT. The CDR3 spans 12 residues. DNA of the CDR3: TGTGCCAGCAGCCAGGGATACTATGGCTACACCTTC. Encoded protein: CASSQGYYGYTF.

This clonotype has a handful of counts. The chain recombines TRBV20-1 with TRBJ2-7; 14 bases map to TRBD2. V trimming: 0 bases; J trimming: 5 bases; junction bases outside the gene matches: 9. Germline loops: CDR1 DFQATT, CDR2 SNEGSKA (reference sequence). The CDR3 is made up of 17 amino acids. DNA for the CDR3: TGCAGTGCTAGAGATCGGACTAGCGGGAGGTTGTTCCACGAGCAGTACTTC. This codes for CSARDRTSGRLFHEQYF.

CDR3 sequence (DNA): TGTGCCAGCAGCCACCCGGTATCCTACGAGCAGTACTTC. Encoded protein: CASSHPVSYEQYF. V gene TRBV14 combines with J gene TRBJ2-7; D is ambiguous. Germline CDR1 SGHDN, CDR2 FVKESK. The ends were cut back, 3 bases at V and 1 base at J, with 7 bases in the middle. The CDR3 loop spans 13 amino acids.

This clonotype has at least ten counts. The J gene is TRBJ1-2, the V gene TRBV12-3 or TRBV12-4; perhaps TRBD1 as D (6 bases). Deletions cut 2 bases from V and 4 bases from J, with 17 bases between. The CDR3 spans 16 residues. The CDR3 region has the DNA TGTGCCAGCAGTTTAACAGGGCCGGGACTTTCCTATGGCTACACCTTC. Translation gives CASSLTGPGLSYGYTF.

This clonotype has a count of ten or more. The rearrangement joins TRBV12-3 or TRBV12-4 to TRBJ1-2; no reliable D call. V was trimmed by 0 bases and J by 4 bases, leaving 6 bases between them. The CDR3 extends over 13 amino acids. The CDR3 DNA reads TGTGCCAGCAGTTTAGCACGGTTCTATGGCTACACCTTC. Protein sequence: CASSLARFYGYTF.

This clonotype was counted many times. The chain uses TRBV4-1 and TRBJ1-6, with 8 bases aligning to TRBD1. Germline lookup yields CDR1 MGHRA and CDR2 YSYEKL. Trimming at V came to 4 bases and at J to 11 bases, leaving 10 bases not matched to a gene. The CDR3 spans 15 residues. The CDR3 DNA sequence: TGCGCCAGCAGCCTAGGACAGGGACTGCTTACACCCCTCCACTTT. Its protein product is CASSLGQGLLTPLHF.

There are many counts of this clonotype. The chain combines TRBV7-2 with TRBJ2-7; TRBD2 matches at 7 bases. Losses at the gene ends were 6 bases for V and 7 bases for J; bases not matched to a gene: 12. The CDR3 covers 14 residues. The germline CDR1 and CDR2 sequences are SGHTA and FQGNSA. The CDR3, as DNA: TGTGCCAGCAGAAGGAGGCGGGAGCTAGGGGAGCAGTACTTC. The encoded protein is CASRRRRELGEQYF. The variable domain in full, completed from reference TRBV7-2 and TRBJ2-7, reads GAGVSQSPSNKVTEKGKDVELRCDPISGHTALYWYRQSLGQGLEFLIYFQGNSAPDKSGLPSDRFSAERTGGSVSTLTIQRTQQEDSAVYLCASRRRRELGEQYFGPGTRLTVT.

This clonotype showed up many times. The V gene is TRBV12-3 or TRBV12-4, the J gene TRBJ2-1; D not resolved. The CDR3 runs to 14 residues. Trimming took off 3 bases at V and 0 bases at J, with 6 bases between the two ends. CDR3 bases: TGTGCCAGCAGTTTGCAGAGCTCCTACAATGAGCAGTTCTTC. Protein: CASSLQSSYNEQFF.

As for this clonotype: Possible read error: a much larger clone is one base away. This sequence joins TRBV6-1 and TRBJ2-5; 7 positions match TRBD1. CDR1 is MNHNS and CDR2 is SASEGT in the germline V gene. There are 18 residues in the CDR3. CDR3 in amino acids: CASSRKTGTTWYQEIQYF. DNA for the CDR3: TGTGCCAGCAGTAGAAAGACAGGGACGACTTGGTACCAAGAGATCCAGTACTTC.

In this sample, this clonotype turned up a few times. This chain connects TRBV20-1 to TRBJ2-7, with D unresolved. This CDR3 spans 14 amino acids. V gave up 2 bases and J gave up 0 bases, with 11 bases separating them. Per the germline V gene, CDR1 is DFQATT and CDR2 is SNEGSKA (reference sequence). CDR3 sequence reads: CSARSRASSYEQYF. In DNA form, the CDR3 reads TGCAGTGCTAGATCCCGGGCGAGCTCCTACGAGCAGTACTTC.

This clonotype was seen repeatedly, ten times or more. The CDR3 sequence is CASSGGVTGVRNSPLHF. The DNA for the CDR3 is TGTGCCAGCAGTGGGGGCGTGACAGGGGTCCGTAATTCACCCCTCCACTTT. The V call is TRBV2, the J call TRBJ1-6, with TRBD1 matching over 8 bases. The CDR3 is 17 amino acids. Germline CDR1 is SNHLY and CDR2 is FYNNEI. J gave up 6 bases and V 4 bases, and 11 bases lay outside the gene matches.

The chain joins TRBV6-4 to TRBJ2-1, with TRBD2 matching 13 bases. The CDR3 extends over 15 amino acids. Germline lookup yields CDR1 MRHNA and CDR2 SNTAGT. With 5 bases clipped from V and 7 bases from J, the junction kept 5 bases outside the gene matches. This CDR3 reads CASSTTSGRMNEQFF. The CDR3 region has the DNA TGTGCCAGCAGTACGACTAGCGGGAGGATGAATGAGCAGTTCTTC.

This clonotype was seen ten or more times. V gene TRBV2 combines with J gene TRBJ2-2; 7 bases line up with TRBD1. Unmatched junction bases numbered 3, after V lost 7 bases and J lost 1 base. In germline, CDR1 is SNHLY, CDR2 FYNNEI. The CDR3 is 14 amino acids. CDR3 DNA: TGTGCCAGCAACGACAGGGAGAACACCGGGGAGCTGTTTTTT. Its protein product is CASNDRENTGELFF.

This clonotype was observed many times. V gene TRBV20-1 combines with J gene TRBJ2-2; D ambiguous. Germline CDR1 is DFQATT and CDR2 is SNEGSKA (reference sequence). The CDR3 is 11 amino acids. Trimming removed 6 bases from V and 7 bases from J, with 9 bases in between. CDR3 coding DNA: TGCAGTGCAAGGAGTGGCGGGGAGCTGTTTTTT. Amino acid sequence: CSARSGGELFF.

The chain is built from TRBV20-1 and TRBJ2-6; maybe TRBD2 (5 bases). The CDR3 is made up of 16 amino acids. Trimming removed 3 bases from V and 1 base from J, with 13 bases in between. Germline V gives CDR1 DFQATT, CDR2 SNEGSKA (reference sequence). CDR3 coding DNA: TGCAGTGCTAGTGGGGATCCGGGGTCTGGGGCCAACGTCCTGACTTTC. Residues: CSASGDPGSGANVLTF.

This clonotype was seen repeatedly, ten times or more. The genes are TRBV29-1 and TRBJ1-2; 10 bases are a match to TRBD1. This CDR3 spans 15 amino acids. Germline V gene lookup returns CDR1 SQVTM and CDR2 ANQGSEA. Losses at the gene ends were 3 bases for V and 2 bases for J; bases not matched to a gene: 6. The CDR3 DNA reads TGCAGCGTTGATATCAGGGGACAGGGGAACTATGGCTACACCTTC. This gives the protein CSVDIRGQGNYGYTF.

This clonotype has just a few counts. The chain couples TRBV15 to TRBJ1-5; D remains ambiguous. Per germline, CDR1 LNHNV and CDR2 YYDKDF (reference sequence). The CDR3 sequence is 15 residues long. Trimming shortened V by 9 bases and J by 7 bases, and 22 bases separated the two germline ends. The CDR3 bases are TGTGCCACGGGAGACGGCCAGGTCCGGGGACAGCCCCAGCATTTT. This gives the protein CATGDGQVRGQPQHF.

The chain is built from TRBV5-4 and TRBJ2-2, with TRBD2 identical over 10 bases. There are 16 residues in the CDR3. From germline, CDR1 is SGHNT and CDR2 YYREEE (reference sequence). V lost 4 bases, J lost 3 bases, and 6 bases stayed unmatched. CDR3 sequence (DNA): TGTGCCAGCAGCGGGGTAGCGGGAGGAGACACCGGGGAGCTGTTTTTT. Translated, it gives CASSGVAGGDTGELFF.